These T cell receptor beta chains were read from a single sample in a study of cytomegalovirus exposure and HLA in healthy donors. TCRdb's table, derived via immunoSEQ multiplex PCR, lists solely in-frame clones and lacks some. The profile shows some 100,000 clones, about 72% of them singletons. The sequencing sample was made of PBMCs. These receptor sequences come from a man aged 45-60 years in good health and CMV-seropositive. Each CDR3 is given with its conserved first and last residue. The D gene is left open where the match is weak.

V gene	D gene	J gene	CDR3 protein
TRBV15	-	TRBJ2-2	CATSRDNIGVAGELFF
TRBV2	TRBD2	TRBJ2-5	CASSGLAGAAETQYF
TRBV30	-	TRBJ2-7	CAWSVEGYEQYF
TRBV4-1	-	TRBJ2-7	CASSQVTRGYEQYF
TRBV30	TRBD1	TRBJ1-2	CAWSYDRGDGYTF
TRBV4-1	TRBD1	TRBJ1-2	CASSQPGQGFNYGYTF
TRBV27	-	TRBJ1-1	CASSPRVNTEAFF
TRBV6-5	-	TRBJ2-2	CASSSNRAGELFF
TRBV5-1	-	TRBJ2-2	CASSLKGGDTGELFF
TRBV7-9	TRBD1	TRBJ2-7	CASRPGQGRYEQYF
TRBV21-1	-	TRBJ2-7	CASSARRGTGRQQYF
TRBV15	TRBD1	TRBJ1-1	CATSRGTGAATEAFF
TRBV2	-	TRBJ2-1	CASSPRYNEQFF
TRBV4-2	TRBD1	TRBJ1-2	CASSQEETGVRGYTF
TRBV7-3	TRBD1	TRBJ1-5	CASSLTGTGDQPQHF
TRBV10-3	TRBD2	TRBJ2-1	CAITRLGLAGGSRNEQFF
TRBV27	-	TRBJ2-7	CASSSSDGVYEQYF
TRBV7-9	-	TRBJ1-1	CASSLTGTTEAFF
TRBV2	TRBD1	TRBJ2-1	CASGTGGTEQFF
TRBV2	TRBD1	TRBJ2-3	CASRSRDRGSDTQYF
TRBV6-5	-	TRBJ1-6	CASSLRGSDSPLHF
TRBV10-3	TRBD2	TRBJ2-7	CAISIAGSGEQYF
TRBV5-1	-	-	CASSLERGLYEQYF
TRBV4-3	TRBD1	TRBJ1-2	CASSQDLFDLQRQGGGYTF
TRBV19	-	TRBJ1-1	CASSNLDYPAFF
TRBV18	TRBD2	TRBJ2-5	CASSPNSRTSAGETQYF
TRBV6-1	-	TRBJ1-1	CASSESGYNTEAFF
TRBV7-2	-	TRBJ1-2	CASSFGGLAGYTF
TRBV6-5	-	TRBJ2-5	CASSYSGRVVQETQYF
TRBV29-1	-	TRBJ1-1	CSVEGGAGTEAFF
TRBV7-9	TRBD1	TRBJ1-5	CASSLGSGGNNQPQHF